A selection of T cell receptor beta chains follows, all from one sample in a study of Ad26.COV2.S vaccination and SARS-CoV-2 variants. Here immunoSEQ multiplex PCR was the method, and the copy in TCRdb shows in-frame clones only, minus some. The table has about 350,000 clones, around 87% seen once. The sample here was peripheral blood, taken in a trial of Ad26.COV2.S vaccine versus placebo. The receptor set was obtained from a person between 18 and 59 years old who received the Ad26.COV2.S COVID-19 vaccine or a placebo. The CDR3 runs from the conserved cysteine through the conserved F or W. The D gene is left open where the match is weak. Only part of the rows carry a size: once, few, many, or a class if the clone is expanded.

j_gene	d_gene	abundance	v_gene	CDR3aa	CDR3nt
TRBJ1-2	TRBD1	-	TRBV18	CASSPGTGVLYGYTF	TGTGCCAGCTCACCTGGGACAGGGGTCCTCTATGGCTACACCTTC
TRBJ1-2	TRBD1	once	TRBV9	CASSVQGAGGYTF	TGTGCCAGCAGCGTACAGGGGGCTGGAGGCTACACCTTC
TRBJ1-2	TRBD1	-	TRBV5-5	CASNERQGRAYYGYTF	TGTGCCAGCAACGAACGACAGGGGAGAGCTTACTATGGCTACACCTTC
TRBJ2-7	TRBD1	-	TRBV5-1	CASTRLGQGGEQYF	TGCGCCAGCACCCGCCTCGGACAGGGGGGCGAGCAGTACTTC
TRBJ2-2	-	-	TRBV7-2	CASSRRTGRGGELFF	TGTGCCAGCAGTCGCAGGACGGGGCGGGGCGGGGAGCTGTTTTTT
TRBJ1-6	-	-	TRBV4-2	CASSQIQNSPLHF	TGTGCCAGCAGCCAAATACAGAATTCACCCCTCCACTTT
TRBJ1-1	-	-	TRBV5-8	CASSLRGTEAFF	TGTGCCAGCAGCTTGCGGGGGACTGAAGCTTTCTTT
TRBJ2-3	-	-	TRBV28	CASSTRDSVKKTHTDTQYF	TGTGCCAGCAGCACCCGGGACTCTGTTAAGAAGACACACACAGATACGCAGTATTTT
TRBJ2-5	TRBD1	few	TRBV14	CASSQGRQGTTQYF	TGTGCCAGCAGCCAAGGGCGACAGGGGACGACCCAGTACTTC
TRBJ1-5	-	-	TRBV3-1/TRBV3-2	CASSQTIGGGNQPQHF	TGTGCCAGCAGCCAGACAATCGGAGGGGGCAATCAGCCCCAGCATTTT
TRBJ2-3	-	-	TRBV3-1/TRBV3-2	CASSQDILTDTQYF	TGTGCCAGCAGCCAAGATATCCTGACAGATACGCAGTATTTT